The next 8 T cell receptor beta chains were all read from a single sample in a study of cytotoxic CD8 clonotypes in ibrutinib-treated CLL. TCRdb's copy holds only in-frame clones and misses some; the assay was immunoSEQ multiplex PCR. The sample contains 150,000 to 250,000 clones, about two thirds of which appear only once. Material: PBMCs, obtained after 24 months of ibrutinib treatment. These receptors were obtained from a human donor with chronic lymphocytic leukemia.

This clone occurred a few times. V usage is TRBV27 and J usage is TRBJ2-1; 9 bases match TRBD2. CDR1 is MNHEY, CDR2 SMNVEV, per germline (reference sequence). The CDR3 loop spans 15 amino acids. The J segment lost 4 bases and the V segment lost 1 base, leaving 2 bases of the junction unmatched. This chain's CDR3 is CASSLLAGGYNEQFF. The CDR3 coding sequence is TGTGCCAGCAGTTTATTGGCGGGAGGGTACAATGAGCAGTTCTTC.

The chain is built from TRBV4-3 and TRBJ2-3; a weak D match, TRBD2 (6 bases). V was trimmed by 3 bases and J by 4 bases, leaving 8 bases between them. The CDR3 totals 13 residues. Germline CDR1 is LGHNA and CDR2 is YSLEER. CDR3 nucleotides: TGCGCCAGCAGCCAGGGGACTGCAGATACGCAGTATTTT. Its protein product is CASSQGTADTQYF.

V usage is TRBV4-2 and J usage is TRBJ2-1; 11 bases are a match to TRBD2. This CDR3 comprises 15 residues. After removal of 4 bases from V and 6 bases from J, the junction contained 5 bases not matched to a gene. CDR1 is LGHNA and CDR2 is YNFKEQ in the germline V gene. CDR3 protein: CASSPPGTSGNEQFF. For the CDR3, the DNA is TGTGCCAGCAGCCCTCCCGGGACTAGCGGCAATGAGCAGTTCTTC.

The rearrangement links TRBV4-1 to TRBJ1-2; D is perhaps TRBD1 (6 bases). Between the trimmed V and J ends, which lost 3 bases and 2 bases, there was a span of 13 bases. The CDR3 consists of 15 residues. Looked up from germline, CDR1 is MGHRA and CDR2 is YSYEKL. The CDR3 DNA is TGCGCCAGCAGCCAGGGGGACACGGGCAACTATGGCTACACCTTC. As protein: CASSQGDTGNYGYTF.

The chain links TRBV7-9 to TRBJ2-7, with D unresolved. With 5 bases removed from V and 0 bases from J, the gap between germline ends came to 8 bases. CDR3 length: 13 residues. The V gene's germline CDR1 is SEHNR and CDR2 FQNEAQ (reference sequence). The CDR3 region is CASSKTLSYEQYF. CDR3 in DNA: TGTGCCAGCAGCAAGACCCTCTCCTACGAGCAGTACTTC.

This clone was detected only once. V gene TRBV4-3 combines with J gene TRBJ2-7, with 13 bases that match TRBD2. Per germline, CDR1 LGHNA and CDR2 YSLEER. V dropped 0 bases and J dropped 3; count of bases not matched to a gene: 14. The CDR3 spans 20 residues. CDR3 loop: CASSQDPRGGLAGDVYEQYF. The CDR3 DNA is TGCGCCAGCAGCCAAGATCCTAGGGGAGGACTAGCGGGAGATGTCTACGAGCAGTACTTC.

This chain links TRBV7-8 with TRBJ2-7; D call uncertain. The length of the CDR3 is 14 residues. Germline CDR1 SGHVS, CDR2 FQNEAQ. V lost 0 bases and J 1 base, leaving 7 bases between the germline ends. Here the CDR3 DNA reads TGTGCCAGCAGCTTAGCGGGCGGTTCCTACGAGCAGTACTTC. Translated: CASSLAGGSYEQYF.

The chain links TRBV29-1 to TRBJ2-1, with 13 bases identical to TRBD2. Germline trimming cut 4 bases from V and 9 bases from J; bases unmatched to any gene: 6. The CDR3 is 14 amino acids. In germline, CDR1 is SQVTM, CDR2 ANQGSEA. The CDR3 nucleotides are TGCAGCGTTGTAGGGACTAGCGGGATAGGTGAGCAGTTCTTC. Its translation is CSVVGTSGIGEQFF.